This TCR beta chain stems from a study of T cells after yellow fever vaccination (dated 2019 in TCRdb). Regarding the study in general: Using CD3, CD45RA, CCR7 and CD95 staining, memory subsets (EM, EMRA, CM and Tscm) were sorted on a BD FACS Aria III. The SMART-Seq v4 Ultra Low Input RNA kit was used to prepare libraries from fractions with low cell numbers. To follow T-cell clones before and after primary and booster YFV17D yellow fever vaccination, bulk TCR alpha and beta repertoires were sequenced over time. Two healthy male donors, one aged 18 to 30 and one aged 30 to 40 years, made up the cohort. Blood was drawn at multiple timepoints before and after primary and secondary immunization, with bulk PBMC replicates and cell subsets isolated. Sorting of memory subsets took place on days 0, 15 and 45 and at 18 months after primary vaccination, as well as on days 0, 15 and 45 after the 30-year booster.

The full study reports these points: Most clones expanded after primary vaccination (around 96% of CD4 and roughly 88% of CD8) were re-detected after the booster, suggesting that broad memory maintenance occurred. A small share of clonotypes occurred in both CD4 and CD8 compartments, likely arising from convergent recombination. Because abundant contaminating clonotypes from the bulk population could be contained in FACS-sorted repertoires, computational filtering was required. The study included only a couple of donors, which limits how far the findings can be generalized. The secondary T-cell response was weaker than the primary response but faster, peaking on day 5 instead of day 15. In the sorted memory subsets on day 0, nearly all vaccine-responding clonotypes were below the level of detection.

The treatment or condition label, as the study defines it: live attenuated yellow fever vaccine strain. PBMCs were isolated from peripheral blood using a standard Ficoll-Paque protocol. RNA from sorted memory subsets was extracted with the RNeasy Micro Kit. This clonotype was seen ten or more times. No base quality information exists; no much larger clone differs at one position. Its CDR3 holds 13 amino acids, cysteine through phenylalanine. The retained sequence is limited to the CDR3, 39 bases, with the frame set at the first base. Looking up the germline V gene yields CDR1 LGHNT and CDR2 FRNRAP. Trimming takes 6 bases from V and 5 bases from J, and the germline ends sit 14 bases apart. TCR cDNA was synthesized by 5'RACE template switching, which introduced a universal primer site and unique molecular identifiers. Priming of cDNA synthesis was performed from both the TCR alpha and TCR beta constant segments. Libraries were amplified in two PCR steps, with sample barcodes and sequencing adapters added in the second step. Sequencing of libraries was performed on Illumina HiSeq 2500 (2x100 bp) or NovaSeq (2x150 bp). In the authors' own workflow: Demultiplexing of reads and collapsing into UMI consensus sequences were performed with MIGEC, and V(D)J alignment was carried out with MiXCR. Using edgeR on replicate PBMC samples, clonotypes were called vaccine-responding if FDR was below 0.01 and the log2 fold change was above 5 up to day 15. CD4 or CD8 identity was assigned to each bulk clonotype according to whether the clonotype was present at higher abundance in the sequenced CD4 repertoire or the sequenced CD8 repertoire. To estimate the distribution of each clone across memory phenotypes, clonotype frequencies in memory subsets were weighted by FACS-sorted cell numbers. TCRdb itself trimmed the public reads at Q25 with fastp, ran MiXCR and retained productive beta chains. Identical CDR3 proteins give one entry, which carries the most common genes and DNA. Here the V and J calls rest on TCRdb's processing, not on the authors' analysis. The table for this sample lists about 42,000 distinct CDR3 sequences; 5.5% to 8% of them were counted only once. Of the sample, about 10% is held by the ten largest clones.

The chain joins TRBV12-5 to TRBJ2-7; the D gene lacks a confident call. The sequence derives from a man between 25 and 39 years old who received the YFV17D yellow fever vaccine. This specimen consisted of PBMCs, either bulk or a sorted T-cell subset (CD4+, CD8+, memory, or dextramer-sorted; not recorded which), obtained 45 days after the yellow fever booster vaccination. The DNA reads as follows: TGTGCTAGTGGGTCCCCAGGTAGCCACGAGCAGTACTTC. Its product reads: CASGSPGSHEQYF.